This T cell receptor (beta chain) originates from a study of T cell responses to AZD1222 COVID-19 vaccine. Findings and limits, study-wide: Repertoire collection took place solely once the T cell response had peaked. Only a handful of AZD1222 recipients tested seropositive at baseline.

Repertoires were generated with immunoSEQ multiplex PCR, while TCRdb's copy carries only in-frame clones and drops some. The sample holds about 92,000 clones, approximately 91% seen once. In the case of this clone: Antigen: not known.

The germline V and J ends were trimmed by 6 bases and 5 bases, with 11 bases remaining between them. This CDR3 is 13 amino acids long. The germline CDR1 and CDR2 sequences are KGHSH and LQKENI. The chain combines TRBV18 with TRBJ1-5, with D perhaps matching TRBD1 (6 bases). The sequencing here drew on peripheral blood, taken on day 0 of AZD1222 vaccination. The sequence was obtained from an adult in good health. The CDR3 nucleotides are TGTGCCAGCTCGAGACAGGCTGATCAGCCCCAGCATTTT. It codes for CASSRQADQPQHF.